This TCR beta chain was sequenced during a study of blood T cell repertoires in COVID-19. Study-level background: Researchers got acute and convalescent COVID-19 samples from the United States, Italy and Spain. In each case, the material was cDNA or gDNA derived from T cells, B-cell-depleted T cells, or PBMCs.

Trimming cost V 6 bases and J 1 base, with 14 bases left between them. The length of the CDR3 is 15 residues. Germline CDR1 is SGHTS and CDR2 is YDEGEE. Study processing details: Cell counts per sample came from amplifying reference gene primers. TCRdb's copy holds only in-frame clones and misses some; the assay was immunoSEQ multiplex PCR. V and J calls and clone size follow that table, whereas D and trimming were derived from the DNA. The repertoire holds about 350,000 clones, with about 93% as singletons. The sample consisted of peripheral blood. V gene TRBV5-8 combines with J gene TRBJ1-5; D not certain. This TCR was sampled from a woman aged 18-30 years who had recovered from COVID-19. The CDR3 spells CASTGGWQSNQPQHF. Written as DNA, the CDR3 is TGTGCCAGCACCGGAGGCTGGCAAAGCAATCAGCCCCAGCATTTT.